This TCR beta chain was documented in a study of blood T cell repertoires in COVID-19. On the study more broadly: Acute and convalescent COVID-19 samples came from the United States, Italy and Spain.

Each participant's cohort was designated according to participant-reported clinical history. In the original processing: By means of reference gene primer amplification, nucleated cell counts were estimated. The repertoire was sequenced with immunoSEQ multiplex PCR; TCRdb's copy has only in-frame clones and lacks some. V and J calls and clone size are copied from that table; D and trimming were computed from the DNA. The sample carries roughly 430,000 clones, roughly 87% recorded once. V dropped 4 bases and J dropped 2; count of bases not matched to a gene: 4. Germline V gives CDR1 LGHDT, CDR2 YNNKEL (reference sequence). The CDR3 totals 15 residues.

Sequencing input: PBMCs or T cells enriched from blood (not recorded which). This sequence originates from a woman aged 40 to 49 with acute COVID-19. The chain uses TRBV3-1 (or the pseudogene TRBV3-2) and TRBJ1-3; 8 positions agree with TRBD1. The CDR3 region has the DNA TGTGCCAGCAGCCCCGACAGGGGCCCTGGAAACACCATATATTTT. It translates to CASSPDRGPGNTIYF.